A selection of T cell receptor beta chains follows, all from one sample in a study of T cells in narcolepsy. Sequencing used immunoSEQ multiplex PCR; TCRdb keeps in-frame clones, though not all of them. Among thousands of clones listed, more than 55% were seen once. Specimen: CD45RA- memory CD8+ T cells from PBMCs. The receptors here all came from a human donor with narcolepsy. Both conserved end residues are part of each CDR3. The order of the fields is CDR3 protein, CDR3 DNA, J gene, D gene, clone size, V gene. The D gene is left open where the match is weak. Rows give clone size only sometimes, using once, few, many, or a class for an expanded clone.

CDR3: CASSLYLPKSTGKSTDTQYF
DNA: TGTGCCAGCAGTTTATATCTCCCAAAATCTACAGGGAAATCAACAGATACGCAGTATTTT
J: TRBJ2-3
D: -
size: -
V: TRBV28

CDR3: CASSPGTGEETQYF
DNA: TGTGCCAGCAGCCCGGGGACAGGGGAAGAGACCCAGTACTTC
J: TRBJ2-5
D: TRBD1
size: -
V: TRBV4-2

CDR3: CASSRGAGGASEAFF
DNA: TGTGCCAGCTCAAGGGGTGCAGGGGGCGCATCTGAAGCTTTCTTT
J: TRBJ1-1
D: TRBD1
size: -
V: TRBV18

CDR3: CASSLARNAEQYF
DNA: TGTGCCAGCAGTTTGGCTAGGAATGCCGAGCAGTACTTC
J: TRBJ2-7
D: -
size: -
V: TRBV27

CDR3: CASSDGDNYGYTF
DNA: TGTGCCAGCAGTGATGGAGATAACTATGGCTACACCTTC
J: TRBJ1-2
D: -
size: -
V: TRBV6-4

CDR3: CASSQDSGEAYNEQLF
DNA: TGCGCCAGCAGCCAAGATAGCGGGGAGGCCTACAATGAGCAGCTCTTC
J: TRBJ2-1
D: TRBD2
size: -
V: TRBV4-3

CDR3: CASSLNAYNEQFF
DNA: TGTGCCAGCAGCTTAAATGCCTACAATGAGCAGTTCTTC
J: TRBJ2-1
D: -
size: -
V: TRBV7-6

CDR3: CATSRGRGPAHGYTF
DNA: TGTGCCACCAGCAGAGGCAGGGGCCCGGCCCATGGCTACACCTTC
J: TRBJ1-2
D: -
size: -
V: TRBV15

CDR3: CASSKDSDGSYEQYF
DNA: TGTGCCAGTAGTAAAGACAGTGACGGCAGCTACGAGCAGTACTTC
J: TRBJ2-7
D: -
size: once
V: TRBV19

CDR3: CASSYSSGANVLTF
DNA: TGTGCCAGCAGTTACAGCTCTGGGGCCAACGTCCTGACTTTC
J: TRBJ2-6
D: -
size: -
V: TRBV6-5

CDR3: CASSQDQGTYEQYF
DNA: TGCGCCAGCAGCCAAGATCAGGGGACCTACGAGCAGTACTTC
J: TRBJ2-7
D: -
size: -
V: TRBV4-3

CDR3: CASSKADISYYGYTF
DNA: TGTGCCAGCAGTAAGGCAGACATATCCTACTATGGCTACACCTTC
J: TRBJ1-2
D: -
size: -
V: TRBV6-5

CDR3: CASSTTGGEFEPQHF
DNA: TGTGCCAGCAGTACGACAGGGGGGGAGTTTGAGCCCCAGCATTTT
J: TRBJ1-5
D: TRBD1
size: medium-sized
V: TRBV2

CDR3: CASSELLSQYNEQFF
DNA: TGTGCCAGCAGCGAGCTACTATCCCAGTACAATGAGCAGTTCTTC
J: TRBJ2-1
D: -
size: -
V: TRBV7-6

CDR3: CASSQDPGSQETQYF
DNA: TGCGCCAGCAGCCAAGATCCCGGGAGTCAAGAGACCCAGTACTTC
J: TRBJ2-5
D: -
size: -
V: TRBV4-1

CDR3: CASSPGGGETQYF
DNA: TGTGCCAGCAGCCCGGGGGGGGGAGAGACCCAGTACTTC
J: TRBJ2-5
D: TRBD2
size: few
V: TRBV7-7

CDR3: CASSFSGGATDTQYF
DNA: TGTGCCAGCAGTTTTAGCGGGGGGGCCACAGATACGCAGTATTTT
J: TRBJ2-3
D: TRBD2
size: few
V: TRBV6-6

CDR3: CASDSSYGYTF
DNA: TGTGCCAGCGACAGCTCCTATGGCTACACCTTC
J: TRBJ1-2
D: -
size: few
V: TRBV6-6

CDR3: CASSRGQGATDTQYF
DNA: TGTGCCAGCAGCCGGGGACAGGGGGCAACAGATACGCAGTATTTT
J: TRBJ2-3
D: TRBD1
size: -
V: TRBV6-4

CDR3: CASLSLTGELFF
DNA: TGCGCCAGCCTCAGTTTGACCGGGGAGCTGTTTTTT
J: TRBJ2-2
D: -
size: -
V: TRBV5-1

CDR3: CAWSPGPPLSGANVLTF
DNA: TGTGCCTGGAGTCCGGGGCCCCCTCTCTCTGGGGCCAACGTCCTGACTTTC
J: TRBJ2-6
D: -
size: -
V: TRBV30

CDR3: CASSLLPTRDIANYGYTF
DNA: TGTGCCAGCAGCTTACTTCCCACCCGGGACATAGCTAACTATGGCTACACCTTC
J: TRBJ1-2
D: -
size: -
V: TRBV4-2

CDR3: CASSLVGGPSTDTQYF
DNA: TGTGCCAGCAGCCTAGTGGGCGGACCGAGCACAGATACGCAGTATTTT
J: TRBJ2-3
D: -
size: -
V: TRBV7-9

CDR3: CASSASAGELFF
DNA: TGTGCCAGCAGCGCATCGGCCGGGGAGCTGTTTTTT
J: TRBJ2-2
D: -
size: -
V: TRBV9

CDR3: CASSLRRQGSGEAFF
DNA: TGTGCCAGCAGCTTGCGGCGGCAGGGTAGTGGTGAAGCTTTCTTT
J: TRBJ1-1
D: -
size: -
V: TRBV5-8

CDR3: CAWSDGGDTQYF
DNA: TGTGCCTGGAGCGACGGGGGCGATACGCAGTATTTT
J: TRBJ2-3
D: -
size: -
V: TRBV30

CDR3: CASSFGTAEAFF
DNA: TGTGCCAGCAGCTTTGGGACAGCTGAAGCTTTCTTT
J: TRBJ1-1
D: TRBD1
size: few
V: TRBV5-4

CDR3: CASSPTGAANSPLHF
DNA: TGTGCCAGCAGCCCGACAGGGGCGGCGAATTCACCCCTCCACTTT
J: TRBJ1-6
D: TRBD1
size: -
V: TRBV7-6

CDR3: CASSWAAHEQYF
DNA: TGTGCCAGCAGCTGGGCGGCACACGAGCAGTACTTC
J: TRBJ2-7
D: -
size: -
V: TRBV7-8